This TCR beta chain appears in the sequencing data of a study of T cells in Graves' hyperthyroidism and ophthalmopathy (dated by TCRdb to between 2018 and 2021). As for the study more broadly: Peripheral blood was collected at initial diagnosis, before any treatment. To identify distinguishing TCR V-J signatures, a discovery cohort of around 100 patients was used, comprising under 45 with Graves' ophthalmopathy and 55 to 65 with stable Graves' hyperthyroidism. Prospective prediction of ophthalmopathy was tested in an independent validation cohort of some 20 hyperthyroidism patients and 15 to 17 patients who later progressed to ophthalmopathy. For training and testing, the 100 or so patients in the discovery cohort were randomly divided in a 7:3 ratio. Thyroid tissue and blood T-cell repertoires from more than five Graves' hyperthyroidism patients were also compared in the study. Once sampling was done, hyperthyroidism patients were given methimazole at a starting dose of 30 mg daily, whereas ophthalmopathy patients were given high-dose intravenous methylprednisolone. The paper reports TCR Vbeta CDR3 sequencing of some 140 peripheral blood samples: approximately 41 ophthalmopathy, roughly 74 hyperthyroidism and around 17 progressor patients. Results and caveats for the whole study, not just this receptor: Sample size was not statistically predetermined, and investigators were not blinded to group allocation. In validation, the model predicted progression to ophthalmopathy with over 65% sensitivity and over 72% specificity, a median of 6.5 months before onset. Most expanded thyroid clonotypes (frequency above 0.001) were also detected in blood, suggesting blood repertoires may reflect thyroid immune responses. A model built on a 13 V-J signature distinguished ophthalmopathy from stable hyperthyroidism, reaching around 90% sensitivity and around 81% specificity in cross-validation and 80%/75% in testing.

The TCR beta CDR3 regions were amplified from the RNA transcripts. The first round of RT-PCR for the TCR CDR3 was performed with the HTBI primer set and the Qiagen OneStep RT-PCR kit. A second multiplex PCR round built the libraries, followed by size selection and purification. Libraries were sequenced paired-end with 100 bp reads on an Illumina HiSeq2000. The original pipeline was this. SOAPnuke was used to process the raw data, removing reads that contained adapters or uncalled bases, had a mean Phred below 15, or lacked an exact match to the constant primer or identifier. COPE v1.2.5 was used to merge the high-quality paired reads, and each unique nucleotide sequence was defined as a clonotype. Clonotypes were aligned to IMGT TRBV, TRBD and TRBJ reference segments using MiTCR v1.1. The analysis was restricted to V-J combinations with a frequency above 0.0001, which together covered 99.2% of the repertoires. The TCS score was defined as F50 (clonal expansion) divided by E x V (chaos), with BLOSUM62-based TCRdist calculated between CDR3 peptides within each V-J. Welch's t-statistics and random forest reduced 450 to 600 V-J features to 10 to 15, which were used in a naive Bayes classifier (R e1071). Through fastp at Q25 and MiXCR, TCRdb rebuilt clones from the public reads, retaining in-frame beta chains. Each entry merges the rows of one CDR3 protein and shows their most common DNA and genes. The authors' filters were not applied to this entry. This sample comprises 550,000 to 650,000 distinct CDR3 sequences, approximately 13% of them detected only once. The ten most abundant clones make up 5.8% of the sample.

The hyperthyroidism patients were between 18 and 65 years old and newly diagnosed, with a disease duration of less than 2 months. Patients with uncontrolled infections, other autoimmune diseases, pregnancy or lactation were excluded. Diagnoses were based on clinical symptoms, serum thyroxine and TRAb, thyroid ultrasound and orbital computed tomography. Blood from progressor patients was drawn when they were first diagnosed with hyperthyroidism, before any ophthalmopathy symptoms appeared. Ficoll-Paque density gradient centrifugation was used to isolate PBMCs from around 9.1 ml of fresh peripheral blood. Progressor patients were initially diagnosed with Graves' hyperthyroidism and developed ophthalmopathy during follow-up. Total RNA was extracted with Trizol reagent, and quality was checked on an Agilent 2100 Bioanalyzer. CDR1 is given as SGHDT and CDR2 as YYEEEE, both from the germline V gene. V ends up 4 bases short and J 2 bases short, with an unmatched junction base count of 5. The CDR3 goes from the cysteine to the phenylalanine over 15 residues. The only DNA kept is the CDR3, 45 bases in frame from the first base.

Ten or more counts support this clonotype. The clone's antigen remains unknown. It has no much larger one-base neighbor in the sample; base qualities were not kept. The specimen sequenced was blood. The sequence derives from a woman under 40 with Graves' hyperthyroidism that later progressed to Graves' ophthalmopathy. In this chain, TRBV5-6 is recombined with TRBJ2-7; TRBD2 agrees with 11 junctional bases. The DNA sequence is TGTGCCAGCAGCGCTACTAGCGGGGGAGCCTACGAGCAGTACTTC. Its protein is CASSATSGGAYEQYF. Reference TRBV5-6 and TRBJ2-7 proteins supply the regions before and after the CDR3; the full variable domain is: DAGVTQSPTHLIKTRGQQVTLRCSPKSGHDTVSWYQQALGQGPQFIFQYYEEEERQRGNFPDRFSGHQFPNYSSELNVNALLLGDSALYLCASSATSGGAYEQYFGPGTRLTVT.